The T cell receptor (beta chain) under discussion was sequenced for a study of T cell changes during pregnancy in multiple sclerosis. CDR3 size: 16 residues. Germline V CDR1 and CDR2: SGHRS, YFSETQ. The V and J ends lost 4 bases and 6 bases, in that order; junction bases with no gene match: 13. This table comes from immunoSEQ multiplex PCR, and its TCRdb copy is limited to in-frame clones, with some not included. This sample has 75,000 to 95,000 clones, with less than 95% found just once. This chain joins TRBV5-1 and TRBJ2-3; 8 nucleotides line up with TRBD1. Sample: peripheral blood, taken before pregnancy. The source is a female donor with multiple sclerosis, enrolled in a pregnancy study. Written as DNA, the CDR3 is TGCGCCAGCAGCGCGGGACAGGTCGACCAGGGGGATACGCAGTATTTT. This translates into CASSAGQVDQGDTQYF.